This entry is about one TCR beta chain. Its antigen is as yet unknown. The PCR used 60 Vbeta and 13 Jbeta primers. Here immunoSEQ multiplex PCR was the method, and the copy in TCRdb shows in-frame clones only, minus some. The data contain fewer than 200,000 clones, 81% of them seen just once; the ten biggest clones take up around 2.4%. The data belong to a study of cytomegalovirus exposure and HLA in healthy donors. For the study at large: Earlier findings included nearly 120 million unique TCR beta sequences obtained from about 179 million T cells.

Study-wide results and limits: Judged likely to be a sequencing artifact was a cluster of highly shared sequence variants. Immune exposure information comprised only CMV serostatus.

The sequenced sample was PBMCs. The TCR was taken from a woman aged 30 to 39 in good health and CMV-seronegative.

CDR3 in DNA: TGTGCCAGCAGTGTAACTAGCGGGGGGGGAACCGGGGAGCTGTTTTTT. Protein product: CASSVTSGGGTGELFF. The rearrangement uses TRBV2 and TRBJ2-2; 13 positions agree with TRBD2. With 4 bases clipped from V and 5 bases from J, the junction kept 4 bases outside the gene matches. Germline CDR1 SNHLY, CDR2 FYNNEI. CDR3 length equals 16 residues.